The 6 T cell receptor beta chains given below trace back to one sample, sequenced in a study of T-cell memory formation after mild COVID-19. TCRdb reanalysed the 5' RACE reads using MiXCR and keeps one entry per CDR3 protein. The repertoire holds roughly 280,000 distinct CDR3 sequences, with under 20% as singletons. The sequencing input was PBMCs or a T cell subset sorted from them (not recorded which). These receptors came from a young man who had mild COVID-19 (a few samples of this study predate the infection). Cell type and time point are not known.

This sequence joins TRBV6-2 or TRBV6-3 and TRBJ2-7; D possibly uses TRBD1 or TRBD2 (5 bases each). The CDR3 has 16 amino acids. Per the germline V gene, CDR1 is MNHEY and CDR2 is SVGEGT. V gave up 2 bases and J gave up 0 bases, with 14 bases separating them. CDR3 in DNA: TGTGCCAGCAGTTACCCCCCGGGACGGAGCTCCTACGAGCAGTACTTC. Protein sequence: CASSYPPGRSSYEQYF.

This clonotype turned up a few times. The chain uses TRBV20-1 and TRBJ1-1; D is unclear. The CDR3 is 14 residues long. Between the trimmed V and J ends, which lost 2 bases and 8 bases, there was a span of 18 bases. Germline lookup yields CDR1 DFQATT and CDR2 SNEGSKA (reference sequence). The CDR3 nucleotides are TGCAGTGCTAGATCGCAGACGACGCAAACCGAAGCTTTCTTT. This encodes CSARSQTTQTEAFF.

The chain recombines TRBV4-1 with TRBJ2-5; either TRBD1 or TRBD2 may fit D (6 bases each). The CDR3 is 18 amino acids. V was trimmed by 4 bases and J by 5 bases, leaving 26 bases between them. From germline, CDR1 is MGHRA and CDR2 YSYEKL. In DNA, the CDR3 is TGCGCCAGCAGCCCGGCCGGCGGGCGCGGGGACATAAGGGAGACCCAGTACTTC. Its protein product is CASSPAGGRGDIRETQYF.

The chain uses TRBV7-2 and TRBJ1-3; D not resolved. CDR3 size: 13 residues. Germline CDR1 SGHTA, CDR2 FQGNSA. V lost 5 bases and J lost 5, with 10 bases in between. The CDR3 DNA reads TGTGCCAGCAGCGGGGTCCCGAGAAACACCATATATTTT. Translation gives CASSGVPRNTIYF.

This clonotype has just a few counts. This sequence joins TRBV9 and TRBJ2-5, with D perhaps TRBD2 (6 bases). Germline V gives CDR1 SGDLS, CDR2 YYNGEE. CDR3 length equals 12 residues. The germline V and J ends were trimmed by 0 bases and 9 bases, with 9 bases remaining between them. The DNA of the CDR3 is TGTGCCAGCAGCGTAGTGGGAGGACCCCAGTACTTC. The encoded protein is CASSVVGGPQYF.

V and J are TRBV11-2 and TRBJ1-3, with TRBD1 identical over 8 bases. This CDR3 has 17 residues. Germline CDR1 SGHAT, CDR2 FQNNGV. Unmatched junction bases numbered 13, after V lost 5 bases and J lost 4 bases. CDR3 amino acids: CASSPLDRESEGNTIYF. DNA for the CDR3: TGTGCCAGCAGCCCGTTGGACAGGGAGTCAGAAGGAAACACCATATATTTT.